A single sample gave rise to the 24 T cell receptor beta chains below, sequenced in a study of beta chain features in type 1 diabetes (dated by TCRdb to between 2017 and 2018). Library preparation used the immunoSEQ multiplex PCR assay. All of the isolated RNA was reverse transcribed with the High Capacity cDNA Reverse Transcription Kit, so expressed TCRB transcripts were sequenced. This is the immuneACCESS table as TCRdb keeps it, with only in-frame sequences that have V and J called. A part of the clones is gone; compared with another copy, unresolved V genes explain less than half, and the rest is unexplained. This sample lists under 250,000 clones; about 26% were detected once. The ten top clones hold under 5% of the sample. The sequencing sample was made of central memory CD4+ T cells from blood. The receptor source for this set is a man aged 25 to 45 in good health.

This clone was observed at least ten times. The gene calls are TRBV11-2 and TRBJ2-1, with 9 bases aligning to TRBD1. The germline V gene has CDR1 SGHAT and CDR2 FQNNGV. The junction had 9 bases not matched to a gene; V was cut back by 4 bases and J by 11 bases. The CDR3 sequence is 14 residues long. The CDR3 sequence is CASSYPQGASQQFF. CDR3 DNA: TGTGCCAGCAGCTACCCACAGGGGGCATCTCAGCAGTTCTTC.

The CDR3 is CASSPRPVGPHSSYNEQFF. The CDR3 coding sequence is TGTGCCAGCAGCCCACGACCGGTTGGACCCCACAGCTCCTACAATGAGCAGTTCTTC. The rearrangement uses TRBV7-9 and TRBJ2-1; D not certain. Deletions cut 5 bases from V and 0 bases from J, with 23 bases between. This CDR3 has 19 residues. Germline CDR1 is SEHNR and CDR2 is FQNEAQ (reference sequence).

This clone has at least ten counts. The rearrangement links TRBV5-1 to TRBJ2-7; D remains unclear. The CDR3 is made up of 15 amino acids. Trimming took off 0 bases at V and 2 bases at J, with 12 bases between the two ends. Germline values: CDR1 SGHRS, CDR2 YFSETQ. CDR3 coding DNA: TGCGCCAGCAGCTTGGAAATGGGCAGAACCTACGAGCAGTACTTC. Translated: CASSLEMGRTYEQYF.

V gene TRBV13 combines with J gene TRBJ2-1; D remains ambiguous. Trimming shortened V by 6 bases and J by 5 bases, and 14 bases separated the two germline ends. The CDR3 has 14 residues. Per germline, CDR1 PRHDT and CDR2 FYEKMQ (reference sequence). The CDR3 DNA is TGTGCCAGCAGGGCCTTTGGGCAGAACAATGAGCAGTTCTTC. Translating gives CASRAFGQNNEQFF. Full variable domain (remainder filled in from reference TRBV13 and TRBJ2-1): AAGVIQSPRHLIKEKRETATLKCYPIPRHDTVYWYQQGPGQDPQFLISFYEKMQSDKGSIPDRFSAQQFSDYHSELNMSSLELGDSALYFCASRAFGQNNEQFFGPGTRLTVL.

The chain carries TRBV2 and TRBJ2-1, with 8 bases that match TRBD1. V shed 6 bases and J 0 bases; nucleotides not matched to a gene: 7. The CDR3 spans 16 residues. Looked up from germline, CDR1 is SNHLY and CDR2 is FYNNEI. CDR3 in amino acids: CASRLWDRLSYNEQFF. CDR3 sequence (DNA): TGTGCCAGCAGACTTTGGGACAGGCTCTCCTACAATGAGCAGTTCTTC.

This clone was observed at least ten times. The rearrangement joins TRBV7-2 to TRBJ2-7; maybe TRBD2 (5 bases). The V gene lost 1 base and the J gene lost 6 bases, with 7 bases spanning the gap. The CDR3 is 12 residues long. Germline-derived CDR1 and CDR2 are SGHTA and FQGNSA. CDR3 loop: CASSLVEAEQYF. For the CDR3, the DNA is TGTGCCAGCAGCTTAGTGGAGGCCGAGCAGTACTTC.

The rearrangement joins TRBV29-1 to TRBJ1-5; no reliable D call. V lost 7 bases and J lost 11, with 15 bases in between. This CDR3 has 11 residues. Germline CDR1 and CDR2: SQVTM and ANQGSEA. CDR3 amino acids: CSGGLHTAQHF. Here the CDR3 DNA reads TGCAGCGGTGGCCTGCATACGGCCCAGCATTTT.

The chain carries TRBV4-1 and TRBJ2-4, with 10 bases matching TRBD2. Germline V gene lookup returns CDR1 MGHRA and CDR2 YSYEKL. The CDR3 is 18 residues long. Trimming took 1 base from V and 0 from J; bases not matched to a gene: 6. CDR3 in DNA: TGCGCCAGCAGCCAAGGGGGGCTAGCGGGAGTAGCCAAAAACATTCAGTACTTC. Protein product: CASSQGGLAGVAKNIQYF.

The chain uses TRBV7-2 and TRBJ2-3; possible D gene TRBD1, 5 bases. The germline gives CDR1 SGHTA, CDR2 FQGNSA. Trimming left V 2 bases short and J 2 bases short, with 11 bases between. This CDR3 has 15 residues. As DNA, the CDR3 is TGTGCCAGCAGCTTAATCGGCGGACACACAGATACGCAGTATTTT. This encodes CASSLIGGHTDTQYF.

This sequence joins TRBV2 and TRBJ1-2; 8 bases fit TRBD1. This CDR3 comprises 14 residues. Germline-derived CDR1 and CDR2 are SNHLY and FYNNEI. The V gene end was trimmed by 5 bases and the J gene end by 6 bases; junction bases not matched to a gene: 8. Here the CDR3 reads CASSPGMDRDGYTF. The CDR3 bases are TGTGCCAGCAGTCCCGGAATGGACAGGGATGGCTACACCTTC.

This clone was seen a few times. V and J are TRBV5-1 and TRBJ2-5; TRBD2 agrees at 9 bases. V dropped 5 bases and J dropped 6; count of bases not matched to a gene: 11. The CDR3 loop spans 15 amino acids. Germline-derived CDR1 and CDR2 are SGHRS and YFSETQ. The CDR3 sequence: CASRLAGTLAKTQYF. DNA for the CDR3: TGCGCCAGCAGGCTAGCGGGAACCCTGGCAAAGACCCAGTACTTC.

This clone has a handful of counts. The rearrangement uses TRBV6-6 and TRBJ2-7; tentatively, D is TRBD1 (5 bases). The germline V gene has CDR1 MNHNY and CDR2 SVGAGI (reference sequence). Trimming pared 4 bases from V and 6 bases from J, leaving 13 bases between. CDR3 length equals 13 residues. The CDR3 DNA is TGTGCCAGCAGTTTGCAGGGTCGGCTCGAGCAGTACTTC. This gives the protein CASSLQGRLEQYF.

The CDR3 is CASSVAPQPSGYEQYF. The DNA of the CDR3 is TGTGCCAGCAGCGTAGCACCCCAGCCCTCGGGATACGAGCAGTACTTC. V usage is TRBV9 and J usage is TRBJ2-7, with a tentative D call TRBD2 (5 bases). The CDR3 has 16 residues. The V end was cut by 0 bases, the J end by 4 bases, with 17 bases between. Germline assignment: CDR1 SGDLS and CDR2 YYNGEE.

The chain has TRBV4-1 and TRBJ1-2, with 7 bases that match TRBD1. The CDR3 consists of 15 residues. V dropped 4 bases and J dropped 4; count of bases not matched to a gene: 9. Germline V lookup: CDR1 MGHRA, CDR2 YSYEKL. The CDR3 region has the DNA TGCGCCAGCAGCCTCGACACCCAGGGGGGCTATGGCTACACCTTC. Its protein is CASSLDTQGGYGYTF.

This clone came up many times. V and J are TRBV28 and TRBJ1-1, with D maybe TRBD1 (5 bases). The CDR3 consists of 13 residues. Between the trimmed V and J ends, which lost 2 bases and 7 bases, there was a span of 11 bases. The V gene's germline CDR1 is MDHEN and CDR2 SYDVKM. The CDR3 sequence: CASSLGTGREAFF. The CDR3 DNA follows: TGTGCCAGCAGTTTAGGGACGGGTCGTGAAGCTTTCTTT.

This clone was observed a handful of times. The CDR3 region is CSVEGGGDYNEQFF. The CDR3 DNA follows: TGCAGCGTTGAGGGCGGGGGCGATTACAATGAGCAGTTCTTC. The V gene is TRBV29-1, the J gene TRBJ2-1; perhaps TRBD2 as D (7 bases). The CDR3 consists of 14 residues. Trimming took 3 bases from V and 4 from J, leaving 13 bases between them. The germline gives CDR1 SQVTM, CDR2 ANQGSEA.

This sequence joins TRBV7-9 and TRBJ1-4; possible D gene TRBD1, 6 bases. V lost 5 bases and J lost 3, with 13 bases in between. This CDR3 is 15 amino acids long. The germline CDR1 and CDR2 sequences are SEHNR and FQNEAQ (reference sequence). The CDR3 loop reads CASSTGDTSNEKLFF. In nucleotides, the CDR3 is TGTGCCAGCAGCACGGGGGACACTTCTAATGAAAAACTGTTTTTT.

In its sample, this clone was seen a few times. The CDR3 loop reads CSVEVARGRSSYNEQFF. CDR3 bases: TGCAGCGTTGAAGTGGCCAGGGGACGTAGCTCCTACAATGAGCAGTTCTTC. The chain employs TRBV29-1 and TRBJ2-1, with D possibly being TRBD1 (6 bases). Trimming left V 1 base short and J 0 bases short, with 16 bases between. Germline V gene sequence: CDR1 SQVTM, CDR2 ANQGSEA. This CDR3 comprises 17 residues.

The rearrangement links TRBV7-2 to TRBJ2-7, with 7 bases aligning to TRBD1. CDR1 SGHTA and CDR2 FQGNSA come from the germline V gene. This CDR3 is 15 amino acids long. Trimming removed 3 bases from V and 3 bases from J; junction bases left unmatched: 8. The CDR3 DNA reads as TGTGCCAGCAGCTTTACTGGGACAGACAACTACGAGCAGTACTTC. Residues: CASSFTGTDNYEQYF. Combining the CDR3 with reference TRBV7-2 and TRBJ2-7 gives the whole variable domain GAGVSQSPSNKVTEKGKDVELRCDPISGHTALYWYRQSLGQGLEFLIYFQGNSAPDKSGLPSDRFSAERTGGSVSTLTIQRTQQEDSAVYLCASSFTGTDNYEQYFGPGTRLTVT.

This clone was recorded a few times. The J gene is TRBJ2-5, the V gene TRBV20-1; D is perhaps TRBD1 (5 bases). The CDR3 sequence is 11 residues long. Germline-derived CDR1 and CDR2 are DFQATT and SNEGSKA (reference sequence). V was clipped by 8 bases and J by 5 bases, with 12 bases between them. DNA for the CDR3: TGCAGTTCCTTCAGGGTCGAGACCCAGTACTTC. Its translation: CSSFRVETQYF.

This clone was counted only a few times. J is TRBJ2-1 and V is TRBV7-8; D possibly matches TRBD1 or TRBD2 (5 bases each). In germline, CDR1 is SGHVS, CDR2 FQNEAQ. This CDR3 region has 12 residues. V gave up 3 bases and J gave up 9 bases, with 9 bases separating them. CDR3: CASSFPGTEQFF. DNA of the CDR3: TGTGCCAGCAGCTTTCCAGGGACTGAGCAGTTCTTC.

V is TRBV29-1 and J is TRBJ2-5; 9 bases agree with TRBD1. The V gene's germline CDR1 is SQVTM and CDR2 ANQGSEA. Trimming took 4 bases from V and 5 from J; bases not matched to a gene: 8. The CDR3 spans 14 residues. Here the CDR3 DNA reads TGCAGCGTTGGGGCAACAGGGGGCCGGGAGACCCAGTACTTC. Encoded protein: CSVGATGGRETQYF.

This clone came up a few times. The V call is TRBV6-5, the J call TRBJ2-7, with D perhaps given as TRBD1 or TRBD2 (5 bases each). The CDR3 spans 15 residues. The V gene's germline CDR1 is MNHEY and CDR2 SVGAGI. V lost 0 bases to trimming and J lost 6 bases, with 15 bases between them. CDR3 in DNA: TGTGCCAGCAGTTACTCAGAGACTGGGACCGGCGAGCAGTACTTC. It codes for CASSYSETGTGEQYF.

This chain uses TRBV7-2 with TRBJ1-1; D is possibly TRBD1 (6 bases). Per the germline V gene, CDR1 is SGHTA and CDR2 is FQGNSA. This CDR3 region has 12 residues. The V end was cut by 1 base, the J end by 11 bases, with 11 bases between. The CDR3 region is CASSLGGAVAFF. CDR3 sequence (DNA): TGTGCCAGCAGCTTAGGGGGGGCGGTGGCTTTCTTT.